The rows below give T cell receptor beta chains drawn from one sample of a study of blood T cell repertoires in COVID-19. The data were produced by immunoSEQ multiplex PCR, yet TCRdb's version contains in-frame clones alone and is incomplete. The repertoire holds fewer than 500,000 clones, with roughly 85% as singletons. The source material was peripheral blood. The receptors derive from a woman in her thirties with active or convalescent COVID-19. The CDR3 runs from the conserved cysteine through the conserved F or W. The D gene is left open where the match is weak. For some rows the clone size is stated as once, few or many, or as a class when expanded; others skip it.

size	V	J	D	CDR3	DNA
NA	TRBV6-4	TRBJ1-2	TRBD1	CATNAGGTNYGYTF	TGTGCCACCAATGCAGGGGGAACAAACTATGGCTACACCTTC
NA	TRBV10-3	TRBJ2-5	TRBD1	CAISTGTVETQYF	TGTGCCATCAGTACTGGGACAGTAGAGACCCAGTACTTC
few	TRBV24-1	TRBJ1-2	NA	CATPQIKFSFMREGGYTF	TGTGCCACCCCTCAGATCAAATTCTCTTTTATGAGGGAGGGGGGCTACACCTTC
NA	TRBV29-1	TRBJ1-1	NA	CSASLVDSRLRWNTEAFF	TGCAGCGCTTCGCTCGTTGACTCTCGTTTAAGGTGGAACACTGAAGCTTTCTTT
NA	TRBV4-1	TRBJ1-2	NA	CASSQEVEVLSYGYTF	TGCGCCAGCAGCCAAGAAGTAGAAGTGTTGTCCTATGGCTACACCTTC
few	TRBV5-4	TRBJ2-7	NA	CASSLQSQGSYEQYF	TGTGCCAGCAGCTTACAATCACAGGGATCCTACGAGCAGTACTTC
NA	TRBV3-1/TRBV3-2	TRBJ2-7	NA	CASSQESYEQYF	TGTGCCAGCAGCCAAGAGAGTTACGAGCAGTACTTC
NA	TRBV7-9	TRBJ2-1	TRBD2	CASSLDPGGYEQFF	TGTGCCAGCAGCTTAGATCCCGGGGGGTATGAGCAGTTCTTC
NA	TRBV4-2	TRBJ1-2	NA	CASSPQIVGAYGYTF	TGTGCCAGCAGCCCGCAGATTGTTGGGGCCTATGGCTACACCTTC
NA	TRBV19	TRBJ1-1	TRBD1	CASSTRGQGDTEAFF	TGTGCCAGTAGTACACGGGGACAGGGGGACACTGAAGCTTTCTTT
NA	TRBV6-1	TRBJ2-7	NA	CASSEGDRDTNYEQYF	TGTGCCAGCAGTGAAGGGGACCGGGACACAAACTACGAGCAGTACTTC
few	TRBV7-2	TRBJ2-2	NA	CASSLAWGGGANTGELFF	TGTGCCAGCAGCTTAGCTTGGGGGGGCGGCGCGAACACCGGGGAGCTGTTTTTT
NA	TRBV4-1	TRBJ2-7	TRBD2	CASSPGTSAYEQYF	TGCGCCAGCAGCCCCGGGACTAGCGCCTACGAGCAGTACTTC
NA	TRBV19	TRBJ2-7	TRBD2	CACSSGLSYEQYF	TGTGCCTGCTCTAGCGGTTTATCCTACGAGCAGTACTTC
NA	TRBV2	TRBJ2-1	NA	CASRRGVLFF	TGTGCCAGCCGACGGGGAGTTCTGTTCTTC
NA	TRBV27	TRBJ1-2	NA	CASSFGVDYGYTF	TGTGCCAGCAGTTTCGGGGTCGACTATGGCTACACCTTC
NA	TRBV5-6	TRBJ1-3	NA	CASSLDPGASGNTIYF	TGTGCCAGCAGCTTAGATCCAGGGGCCTCTGGAAACACCATATATTTT
few	TRBV27	TRBJ1-1	TRBD1	CASSLSTGGGTEAFF	TGTGCCAGCAGTTTATCGACAGGGGGGGGTACTGAAGCTTTCTTT
NA	TRBV5-6	TRBJ1-6	TRBD1	CASSLNGQGAQSPLHF	TGTGCCAGCAGCTTAAACGGACAGGGGGCTCAATCACCCCTCCACTTT
once	TRBV25-1	TRBJ1-2	NA	CASSEYVGGNGYTF	TGTGCCAGCAGTGAATATGTGGGGGGAAATGGCTACACCTTC
NA	TRBV3-1/TRBV3-2	TRBJ1-6	NA	CASSQEGTNSYNSPLHF	TGTGCCAGCAGCCAAGAGGGGACAAACTCCTATAATTCACCCCTCCACTTT
NA	TRBV11-2	TRBJ2-7	NA	CASTDTGLTDEQYF	TGTGCCAGCACCGATACCGGACTAACGGACGAGCAGTACTTC
few	TRBV7-2	TRBJ2-7	TRBD1	CASSLSGQGAREQYF	TGTGCCAGCAGCTTAAGTGGACAGGGGGCAAGAGAGCAGTACTTC
NA	TRBV6-5	TRBJ2-7	NA	CASRQGSSYEQYF	TGTGCCAGCAGGCAGGGGAGCTCCTACGAGCAGTACTTC
NA	TRBV30	TRBJ2-1	NA	CAWSPGLHPPREQFF	TGTGCCTGGAGTCCGGGACTTCACCCTCCTCGGGAGCAGTTCTTC
NA	TRBV3-1/TRBV3-2	TRBJ1-1	NA	CASSSRDNTEAFF	TGTGCCAGCAGCAGCCGGGACAATACTGAAGCTTTCTTT
NA	TRBV18	TRBJ1-5	NA	CASSPDAAGNQPQHF	TGTGCCAGCTCACCCGACGCGGCGGGCAATCAGCCCCAGCATTTT
NA	TRBV5-1	TRBJ2-7	TRBD1	CASSPRTGYEQYF	TGCGCCAGCAGCCCAAGGACAGGCTACGAGCAGTACTTC
NA	TRBV18	TRBJ1-1	TRBD1	CASSSTGTGTLLEAFF	TGTGCCAGCTCGTCGACCGGGACAGGGACACTCTTGGAGGCTTTCTTT
NA	TRBV30	TRBJ1-4	NA	CAWSVGVDVGHQVFF	TGTGCCTGGAGTGTAGGGGTCGATGTGGGGCATCAAGTGTTTTTT
NA	TRBV6-2/TRBV6-3	TRBJ2-5	TRBD2	CASSQSYGFGLANQETQYF	TGTGCCAGCAGTCAATCCTATGGGTTTGGACTAGCCAACCAAGAGACCCAGTACTTC
NA	TRBV19	TRBJ1-5	NA	CASRPRLSNQPQHF	TGTGCCAGTAGACCTCGGTTAAGCAATCAGCCCCAGCATTTT
NA	TRBV5-1	TRBJ2-1	TRBD2	CASSLSLAGVNEQFF	TGCGCCAGCAGCTTGTCACTAGCGGGAGTAAATGAGCAGTTCTTC
NA	TRBV4-1	TRBJ2-3	TRBD2	CASSRVPGLGLTDTQYF	TGCGCCAGCAGCCGAGTACCGGGACTAGGTTTAACAGATACGCAGTATTTT
NA	TRBV5-1	TRBJ2-2	NA	CASSIENTGELFF	TGCGCCAGCAGCATAGAGAACACCGGGGAGCTGTTTTTT
NA	TRBV18	TRBJ2-5	NA	CASSSQHQETQYF	TGTGCCAGCTCATCACAGCATCAAGAGACCCAGTACTTC
few	TRBV10-3	TRBJ1-2	TRBD1	CAIFQTGGANYGYTF	TGTGCCATCTTCCAGACAGGGGGGGCTAACTATGGCTACACCTTC
NA	TRBV7-8	TRBJ2-1	NA	CASSLFGYEGGPQFF	TGTGCCAGCAGCTTATTCGGATATGAGGGGGGGCCCCAGTTCTTC
NA	TRBV27	TRBJ1-1	NA	CASSLGPYTEAFF	TGTGCCAGCAGTTTGGGGCCCTACACTGAAGCTTTCTTT
NA	TRBV14	TRBJ1-2	TRBD1	CASSQAGTGVYGYTF	TGTGCCAGCAGCCAAGCGGGGACAGGGGTTTATGGCTACACCTTC
once	TRBV5-1	TRBJ2-5	NA	CASSSHSQETQYF	TGCGCCAGCAGCTCTCATAGTCAAGAGACCCAGTACTTC
few	TRBV4-1	TRBJ1-1	NA	CASTAGDMNTEAFF	TGCGCCAGTACGGCAGGGGATATGAACACTGAAGCTTTCTTT
NA	TRBV28	TRBJ2-3	TRBD1	CASSFQGANEKIGTDTQYF	TGTGCCAGCAGTTTCCAGGGGGCGAACGAGAAGATTGGCACAGATACGCAGTATTTT
NA	TRBV5-1	TRBJ2-1	TRBD1	CASSVGQVGGEQFF	TGCGCCAGCAGCGTGGGACAGGTGGGCGGTGAGCAGTTCTTC
NA	TRBV7-6	TRBJ2-5	TRBD2	CASSLWTSGSQETQYF	TGTGCCAGCAGCTTATGGACTAGCGGGAGCCAAGAGACCCAGTACTTC
NA	TRBV14	TRBJ1-2	NA	CASSQFGQSNYGYTF	TGTGCCAGCAGCCAATTCGGACAGAGTAACTATGGCTACACCTTC
NA	TRBV19	TRBJ2-1	NA	CASSRTTTGYNEQFF	TGTGCCAGTAGTAGGACTACCACCGGATACAATGAGCAGTTCTTC
NA	TRBV18	TRBJ1-2	NA	CASSPRDTYGYTF	TGTGCCAGCTCACCTCGGGACACTTATGGCTACACCTTC